This T cell receptor beta chain was found in a study of shared T cell receptors in the human thymus. J was trimmed by 9 bases and V by 3 bases; bases with no gene match: 8. In germline, CDR1 is LNHDA, CDR2 SQIVND (reference sequence). This CDR3 has 15 residues. Sequencing used immunoSEQ multiplex PCR; TCRdb keeps in-frame clones, though not all of them. The repertoire holds roughly 550,000 clones, with approximately 80% as singletons. This sample also belongs to another study, concerning human thymus T cells. According to that study: Having corrective surgery for congenital heart defects, healthy Finnish infants were the ones who donated. Resections from corrective heart surgery supplied the thymus tissue. Biased V and J segment usage appeared in thymus and peripheral blood.

Input material: thymocytes. This rearrangement joins TRBV19 to TRBJ2-1, with 10 nucleotides matching TRBD2. This clonotype was obtained from a boy younger than two with a congenital heart defect. The CDR3 spells CASSMFLAGGREQFF. The CDR3 bases are TGTGCCAGTAGTATGTTTTTAGCGGGAGGTCGTGAGCAGTTCTTC.